Described below is a single T cell receptor beta chain sequence and its context. Its antigen is unknown. This entry belongs to a study of monozygotic twins with inflammatory bowel disease (dated by TCRdb to between 2018 and 2021). Turning to the overall study: The complete study included roughly 30 monozygotic twin pairs: 19 IBD-discordant Danish pairs and nine German pairs, of which four were IBD-concordant and five were IBD-discordant. The search for disease-associated traits relied mainly on comparing, within discordant pairs, IBD patients with their genetically identical healthy co-twins. Each individual had, on average, about 151 000 unique TCRalpha sequences and 181 000 unique TCRbeta sequences available for analysis. What the authors observed across the whole study: Background noise and inter-individual variability may have been introduced into the repertoires by the differing immunosuppressive treatments among patients. Different T cell subtypes could not be distinguished in the analysis. TCRbeta repertoire diversity, by inverse Simpson index, was decreased in IBD patients compared with their healthy co-twins. Fewer clonotypes were shared with other individuals by IBD patients than by healthy twins, most markedly in patients showing signs of disease activity. Concordant and discordant twins showed no difference in repertoire similarity, possibly because of limited statistical power. The results gave no support for a single strong signal or clonotype linked to IBD.

An approximately 2.5 ml peripheral blood sample was drawn into PAXgene tubes per donor and stored at -80°C. Total RNA was isolated from whole blood with the PAXgene blood miRNA kit on an automated QIAcube, without T cell sorting. Peripheral blood from monozygotic twin pairs, either concordant or discordant for inflammatory bowel disease, underwent deep TCRalpha and TCRbeta repertoire profiling that used unique molecular barcoding. Smoking habits were recorded for all twin pairs, and individuals were classified as current, former or never smokers. Receptors were amplified or captured by 5' RACE. For each TCR library, approximately 3,700 ng of total RNA was used. For each sample, cDNA was synthesized in eight separate reactions using SMARTScribe reverse transcriptase. During cDNA synthesis, template switching introduced unique molecular identifiers that contained a 6-nucleotide sample barcode. TCRalpha and TCRbeta cDNA was amplified in two nested PCRs of 16 and 9 cycles, and bead purification was carried out after each PCR. Before amplification, cDNA was treated with uracil DNA-glycosylase and purified using the QIAquick PCR purification kit. The second PCR added Illumina TruSeq-compatible adapters along with sample-specific barcodes. Library quality and concentration were checked on TapeStation and Qubit, and libraries were pooled at approximately 4.7 ng each. The pooled libraries were sequenced with 2 x 100 bp reads and custom sequencing primers on an Illumina HiSeq2500 single-index Rapid Run. In the paper's pipeline: MiGEC version 1.2.6 was used for UMI-based consensus assembly to correct PCR and sequencing errors. MiXCR version 2.1.1 was used to carry out V(D)J alignment, clonotype assembly and CDR3 extraction. Normalisation of gene usage, clonotype sharing and MAIT/NKT TCR abundance was achieved by analysing the top 1000, 10 000 and 20 000 clonotypes per sample. Diversity was computed as the inverse Simpson index with the vegan R package after downsampling to 27 000 UMIs. Statistical testing used paired Mann-Whitney U tests on the discordant twin pairs and applied Benjamini-Hochberg correction for multiple testing. Reprocessed by TCRdb, the reads give a single entry per CDR3 protein sequence, without DNA. The V and J calls follow TCRdb's processing rather than the paper's. The sample's clone listing holds under 350,000 distinct CDR3 sequences. The biggest ten clones account for 5.6% of the sample.

From its cysteine to its phenylalanine, the CDR3 spans 17 amino acids. No DNA was logged. CDR1 and CDR2 were assigned from the germline V gene as KGHDR and SFDVKD. This TCR was sampled from a human donor with ulcerative colitis or Crohn's disease, or a healthy co-twin of an affected twin (not recorded which). The chain is encoded by TRBV24-1 joined to TRBJ2-1. Sequencing used blood. The CDR3 protein is CATSDWPRGSSYNEQFF.